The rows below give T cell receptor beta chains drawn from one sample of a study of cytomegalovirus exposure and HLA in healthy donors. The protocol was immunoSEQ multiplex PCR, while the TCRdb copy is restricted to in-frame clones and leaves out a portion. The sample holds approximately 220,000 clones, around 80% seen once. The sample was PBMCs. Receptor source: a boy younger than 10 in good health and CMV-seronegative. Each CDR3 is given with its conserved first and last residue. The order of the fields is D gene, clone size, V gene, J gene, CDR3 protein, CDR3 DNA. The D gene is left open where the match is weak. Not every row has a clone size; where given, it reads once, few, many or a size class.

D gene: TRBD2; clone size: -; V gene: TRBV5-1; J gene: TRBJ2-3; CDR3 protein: CASSPISGGAGDTQYF; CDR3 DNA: TGCGCCAGCAGCCCCATTAGCGGGGGGGCCGGAGATACGCAGTATTTT
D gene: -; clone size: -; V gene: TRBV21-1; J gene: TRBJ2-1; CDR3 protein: CASSKVGQEAGGNEQFF; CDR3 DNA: TGTGCCAGCAGCAAAGTAGGTCAGGAGGCCGGGGGCAATGAGCAGTTCTTC
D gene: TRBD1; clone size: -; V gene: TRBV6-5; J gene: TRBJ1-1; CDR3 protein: CASSFGQGYSTTEAFF; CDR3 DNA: TGTGCCAGCAGTTTTGGACAGGGTTATTCTACCACTGAAGCTTTCTTT
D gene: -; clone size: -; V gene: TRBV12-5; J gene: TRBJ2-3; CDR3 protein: CASGLVIRRDEDRGGTDTQYF; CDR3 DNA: TGTGCTAGTGGTTTGGTAATTAGGCGGGACGAAGACCGTGGCGGCACAGATACGCAGTATTTT
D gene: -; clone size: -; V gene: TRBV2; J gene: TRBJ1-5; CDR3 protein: CASSVSGNNQPQHF; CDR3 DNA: TGTGCCAGCAGCGTTTCCGGGAACAATCAGCCCCAGCATTTT
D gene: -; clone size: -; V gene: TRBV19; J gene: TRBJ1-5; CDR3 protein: CASSIRRGMGQPQHF; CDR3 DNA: TGTGCCAGTAGTATTAGAAGGGGGATGGGTCAGCCCCAGCATTTT
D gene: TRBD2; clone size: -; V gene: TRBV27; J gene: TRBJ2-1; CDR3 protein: CASSFSGLAGAHNEQFF; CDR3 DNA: TGTGCCAGCAGTTTCTCCGGACTAGCGGGGGCCCACAATGAGCAGTTCTTC
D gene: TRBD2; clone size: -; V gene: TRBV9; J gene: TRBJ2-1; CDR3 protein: CASSSEGRTSAPVRQFF; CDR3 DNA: TGTGCCAGCAGCTCCGAGGGCAGGACTAGCGCCCCTGTGCGGCAGTTCTTC
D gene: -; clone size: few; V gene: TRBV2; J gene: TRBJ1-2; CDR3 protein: CAGRQRYGYTF; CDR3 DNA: TGTGCCGGTCGACAGCGCTATGGCTACACCTTC
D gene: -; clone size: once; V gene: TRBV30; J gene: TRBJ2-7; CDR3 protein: CAWTPDTRRPYEQYF; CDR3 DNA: TGTGCCTGGACCCCAGACACGCGACGGCCCTACGAGCAGTACTTC
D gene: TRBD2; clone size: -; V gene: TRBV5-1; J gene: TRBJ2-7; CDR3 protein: CASSSTSGGQTYEQYF; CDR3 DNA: TGCGCCAGCAGCTCGACTAGCGGGGGGCAAACCTACGAGCAGTACTTC
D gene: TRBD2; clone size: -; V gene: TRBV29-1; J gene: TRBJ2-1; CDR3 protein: CSAVTSGGYNEQFF; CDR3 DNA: TGCAGCGCCGTAACTAGCGGGGGCTACAATGAGCAGTTCTTC
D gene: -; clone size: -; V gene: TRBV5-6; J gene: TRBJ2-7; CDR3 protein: CASSVIDNEQYF; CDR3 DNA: TGTGCCAGCAGCGTGATTGACAACGAGCAGTACTTC
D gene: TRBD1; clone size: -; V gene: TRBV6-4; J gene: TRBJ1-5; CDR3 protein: CASSETGDSNQPQHF; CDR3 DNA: TGTGCCAGCAGTGAGACAGGGGATAGCAATCAGCCCCAGCATTTT
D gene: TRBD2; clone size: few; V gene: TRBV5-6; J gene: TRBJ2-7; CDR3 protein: CASSLGLAGIYEQYF; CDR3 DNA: TGTGCCAGCAGCTTGGGACTAGCGGGAATCTACGAGCAGTACTTC
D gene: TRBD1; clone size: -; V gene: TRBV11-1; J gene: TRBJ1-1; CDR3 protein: CASSSTGGVGTEAFF; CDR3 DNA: TGTGCCAGCAGCTCAACAGGGGGCGTGGGGACTGAAGCTTTCTTT